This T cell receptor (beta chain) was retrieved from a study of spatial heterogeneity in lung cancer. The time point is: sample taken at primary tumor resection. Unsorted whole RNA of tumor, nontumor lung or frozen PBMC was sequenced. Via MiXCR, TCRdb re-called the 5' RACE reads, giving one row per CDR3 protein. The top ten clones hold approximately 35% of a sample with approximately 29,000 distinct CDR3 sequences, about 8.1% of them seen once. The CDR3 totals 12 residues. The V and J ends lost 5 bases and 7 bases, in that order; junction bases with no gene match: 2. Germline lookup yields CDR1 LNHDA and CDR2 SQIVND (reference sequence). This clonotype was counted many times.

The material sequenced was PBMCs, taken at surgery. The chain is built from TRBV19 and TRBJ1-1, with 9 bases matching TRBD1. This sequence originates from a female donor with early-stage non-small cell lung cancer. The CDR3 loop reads CASSWDRVEAFF. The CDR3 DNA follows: TGTGCCAGTAGTTGGGACAGGGTTGAAGCTTTCTTT.